A few counts support the clone carrying this T cell receptor (beta chain). Its target is unknown. Previously described methods and listed TCR primers were used for bulk TCR libraries. Using its own MiXCR run on the PCR reads, TCRdb lists one record per CDR3 protein. The sample contains about 510,000 distinct CDR3 sequences, around 23% of which appear only once. The data belong to a study of molecular identifiers for immune sequencing clone quantification. Isolation of naive CD8 T cells was achieved by sorting on a CD8+CD4-CCR7+CD45RA+ phenotype. The CDR3 covers 12 residues. Germline CDR1 is SNHLY and CDR2 is FYNNEI. V lost 6 bases to trimming and J lost 9 bases; unmatched junction nucleotides: 4. Findings and caveats of the study: Clonotypes surpassing 20 RNA copies contained over 98% of effector molecules, versus under 1% in naive cells.

The sequence was collected from a human donor in good health. Some libraries in this study had Jurkat cell RNA spiked in. The chain has TRBV2 and TRBJ2-1; TRBD1 matches at 8 bases. Material for sequencing was naive CD8+ T cells from blood, with Jurkat cell RNA spiked in. Noted subset: FACS-sorted CD8+CD4-CCR7+CD45RA+ naive T cells. The DNA of the CDR3 is TGTGCCAGCAGCGTGACAGGGGTTGAGCAGTTCTTC. This gives the protein CASSVTGVEQFF.